The 2 T cell receptor beta chains below come from one sample, sequenced in a study of blood T cell repertoires in COVID-19. Assay used: immunoSEQ multiplex PCR; TCRdb lists only in-frame clones, some missing. The repertoire holds about 54,000 clones, with roughly 80% as singletons. The specimen was peripheral blood. These receptors were collected from a human donor in a cohort sampled during active or convalescent COVID-19.

The chain couples TRBV5-1 to TRBJ1-1; a weak D match, TRBD1 (6 bases). Germline V CDR1 and CDR2: SGHRS, YFSETQ. The CDR3 sequence is 14 residues long. V lost 4 bases and J 1 base, leaving 11 bases between the germline ends. This CDR3 reads CASSQGTPNTEAFF. CDR3 nucleotides: TGCGCCAGCAGCCAGGGGACACCGAACACTGAAGCTTTCTTT.

The J gene is TRBJ1-2, the V gene TRBV6-5, with TRBD1 identical over 11 bases. J lost 7 bases, V lost 6 bases, and 7 bases had no gene match. Germline-derived CDR1 and CDR2 are MNHEY and SVGAGI. The CDR3 contains 14 residues. As DNA, the CDR3 is TGTGCCAGCAGCAGAGGGACAGGGGGGCCTGGCTACACCTTC. Its protein product is CASSRGTGGPGYTF.